This record covers a single T cell receptor beta chain. The germline V gene has CDR1 MDHEN and CDR2 SYDVKM. The V gene lost 5 bases and the J gene lost 8 bases, with 12 bases spanning the gap. The CDR3 totals 13 residues. The authors' processing: Using reference gene primer amplification, nucleated cell counts were estimated. Only in-frame clones appear in the TCRdb table, and some are missing; sequencing was by immunoSEQ multiplex PCR. Clone size and the V and J calls come from that table; the DNA yielded D and trimming. The sample carries almost 55,000 clones, around 87% recorded once. This specimen belongs to a study of blood T cell repertoires in COVID-19. Study at large: Sites in the United States, Italy and Spain provided acute and convalescent COVID-19 samples. The analysed material was cDNA or gDNA that came from T cells, B-cell-depleted T cells, or PBMCs.

The clonotype originates from a man aged 45-65 years with active COVID-19. V gene TRBV28 combines with J gene TRBJ2-2, with a weak D call TRBD2 (5 bases). Sequencing was performed on peripheral blood. The CDR3 protein is CASSPTQRGELFF. The CDR3 DNA reads TGTGCCAGCAGTCCTACACAGCGGGGGGAGCTGTTTTTT.